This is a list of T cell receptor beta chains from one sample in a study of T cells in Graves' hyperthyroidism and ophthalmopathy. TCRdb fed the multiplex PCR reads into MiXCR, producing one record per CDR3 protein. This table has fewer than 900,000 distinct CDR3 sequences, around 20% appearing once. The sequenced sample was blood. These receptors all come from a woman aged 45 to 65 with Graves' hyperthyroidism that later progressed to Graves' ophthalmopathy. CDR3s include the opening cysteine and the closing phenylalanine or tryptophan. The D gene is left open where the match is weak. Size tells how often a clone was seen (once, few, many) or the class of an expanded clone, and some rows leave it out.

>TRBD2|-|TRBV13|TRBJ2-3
CASSSGLVSSTDTQYF
TGTGCCAGCAGCTCCGGACTAGTGTCTAGCACAGATACGCAGTATTTT
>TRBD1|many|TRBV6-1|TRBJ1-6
CASSLDRGINSPLHF
TGTGCCAGCAGTTTGGACAGGGGTATTAATTCACCCCTCCACTTT
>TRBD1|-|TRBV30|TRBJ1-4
CAWRLGQARNEKLFF
TGTGCCTGGAGACTGGGACAGGCCCGAAATGAAAAACTGTTTTTT
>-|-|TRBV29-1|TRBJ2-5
CSVEVSPRTHERFQETQYF
TGCAGCGTTGAAGTTTCTCCTAGGACCCACGAAAGGTTCCAAGAGACCCAGTACTTC
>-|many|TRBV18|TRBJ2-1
CASSSPIGSPYNEQFF
TGTGCCAGCTCTTCTCCGATTGGGTCCCCCTACAATGAGCAGTTCTTC
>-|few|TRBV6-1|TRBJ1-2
CASSEPNAYGYTF
TGTGCCAGCAGTGAACCAAACGCCTATGGCTACACCTTC
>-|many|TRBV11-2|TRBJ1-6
CASSLFRGGGSPLHF
TGTGCCAGCAGCTTATTCCGGGGGGGTGGTTCACCCCTCCACTTT
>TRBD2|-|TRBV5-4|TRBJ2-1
CASIQAGGSHNEQFF
TGTGCCAGCATCCAAGCGGGGGGATCCCACAATGAGCAGTTCTTC
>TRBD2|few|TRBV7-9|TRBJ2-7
CASSLGGLAYEQYF
TGTGCCAGCAGCTTAGGTGGACTAGCCTACGAGCAGTACTTC
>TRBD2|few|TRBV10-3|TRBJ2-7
CATSSGGSYEQYF
TGTGCCACAAGTAGCGGGGGCTCCTACGAGCAGTACTTC
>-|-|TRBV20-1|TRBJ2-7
CSARPGTYGQYF
TGCAGTGCTAGACCTGGGACCTACGGGCAGTACTTC
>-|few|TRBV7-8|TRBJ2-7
CASSLVLGYEQYF
TGTGCCAGCAGCTTAGTTTTGGGCTACGAGCAGTACTTC
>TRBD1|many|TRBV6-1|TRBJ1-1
CASSRKQGYTEAFF
TGTGCCAGCAGTCGAAAACAGGGGTACACTGAAGCTTTCTTT
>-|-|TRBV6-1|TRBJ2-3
CASSDVGAGDTQYF
TGTGCCAGCAGTGATGTGGGGGCTGGAGATACGCAGTATTTT
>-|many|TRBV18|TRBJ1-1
CASSPRSDGASWTEAFF
TGTGCCAGCTCACCACGTAGTGACGGGGCGAGTTGGACTGAAGCTTTCTTT
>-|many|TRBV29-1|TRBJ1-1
CKEGTEAFF
TGCAAGGAGGGTACTGAAGCTTTCTTT
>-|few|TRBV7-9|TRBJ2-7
CASSVGQPEQYF
TGTGCCAGCAGCGTAGGACAACCCGAGCAGTACTTC
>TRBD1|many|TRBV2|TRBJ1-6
CASTPRDRDNSPLHF
TGTGCCAGCACCCCACGGGACAGGGATAATTCACCCCTCCACTTT
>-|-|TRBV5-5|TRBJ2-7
CASTWGGPSSYEQYF
TGTGCCAGCACCTGGGGGGGGCCAAGCTCCTACGAGCAGTACTTC